This T cell receptor (beta chain) is drawn from a study of OX40 agonist ivuxolimab in advanced cancers. Study-wide context: Anti-PD-1, anti-PD-L1 or anti-CTLA-4 therapy given earlier was allowed, and roughly 40% had some.

Trimming took 5 bases from V and 5 from J, leaving 9 bases between them. The CDR3 has 12 amino acids. Germline-derived CDR1 and CDR2 are SEHNR and FQNEAQ (reference sequence). Here immunoSEQ multiplex PCR was the method, and the copy in TCRdb shows in-frame clones only, minus some. The data hold approximately 51,000 clones, with around 77% observed a single time. The receptor comes from an adult with an advanced solid tumor such as melanoma, head and neck, liver or kidney cancer. The chain uses TRBV7-9 and TRBJ2-5; tentative D call: TRBD1 (5 bases). Specimen: CD4+ or CD8+ T cells sorted from blood, collected in a trial of the OX40 agonist ivuxolimab. CDR3 amino acids: CASSRGGETQYF. The CDR3 DNA follows: TGTGCCAGCAGCAGGGGTGGGGAGACCCAGTACTTC.